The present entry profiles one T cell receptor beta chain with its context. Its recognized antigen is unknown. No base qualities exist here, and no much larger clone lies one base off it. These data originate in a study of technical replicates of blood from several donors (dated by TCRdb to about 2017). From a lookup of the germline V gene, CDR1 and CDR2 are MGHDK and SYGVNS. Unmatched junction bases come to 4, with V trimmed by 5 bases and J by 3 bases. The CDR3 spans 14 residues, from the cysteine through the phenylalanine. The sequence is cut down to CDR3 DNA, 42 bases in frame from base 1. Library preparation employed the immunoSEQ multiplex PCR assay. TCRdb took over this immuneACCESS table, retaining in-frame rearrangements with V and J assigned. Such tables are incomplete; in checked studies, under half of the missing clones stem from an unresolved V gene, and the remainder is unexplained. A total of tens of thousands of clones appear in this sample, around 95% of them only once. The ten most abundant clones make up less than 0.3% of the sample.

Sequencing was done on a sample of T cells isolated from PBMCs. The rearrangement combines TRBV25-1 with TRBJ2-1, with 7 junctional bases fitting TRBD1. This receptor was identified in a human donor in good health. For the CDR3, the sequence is CASSIQGSYNEQFF. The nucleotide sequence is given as TGTGCCAGCAGTATACAGGGGAGCTACAATGAGCAGTTCTTC.